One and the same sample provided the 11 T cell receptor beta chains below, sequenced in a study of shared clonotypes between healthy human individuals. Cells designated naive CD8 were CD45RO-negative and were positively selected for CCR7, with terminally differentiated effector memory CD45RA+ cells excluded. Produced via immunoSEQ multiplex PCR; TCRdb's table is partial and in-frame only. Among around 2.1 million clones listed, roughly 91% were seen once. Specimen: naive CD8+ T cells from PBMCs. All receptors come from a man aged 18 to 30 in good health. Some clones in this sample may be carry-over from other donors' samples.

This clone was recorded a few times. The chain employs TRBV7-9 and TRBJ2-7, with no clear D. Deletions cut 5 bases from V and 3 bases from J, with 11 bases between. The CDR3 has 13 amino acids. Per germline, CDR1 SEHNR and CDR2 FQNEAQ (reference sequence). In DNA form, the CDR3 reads TGTGCCAGCAGCCCGACCGGATACTACGAGCAGTACTTC. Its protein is CASSPTGYYEQYF. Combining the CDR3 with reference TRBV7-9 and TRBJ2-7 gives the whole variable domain DTGVSQNPRHKITKRGQNVTFRCDPISEHNRLYWYRQTLGQGPEFLTYFQNEAQLEKSRLLSDRFSAERPKGSFSTLEIQRTEQGDSAMYLCASSPTGYYEQYFGPGTRLTVT.

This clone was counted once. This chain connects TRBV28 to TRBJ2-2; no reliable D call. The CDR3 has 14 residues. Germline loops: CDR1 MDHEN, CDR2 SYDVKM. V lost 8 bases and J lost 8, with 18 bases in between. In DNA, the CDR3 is TGTGCCAGCTATCGACCCGAAGATTTGGGGGAGCTGTTTTTT. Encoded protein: CASYRPEDLGELFF. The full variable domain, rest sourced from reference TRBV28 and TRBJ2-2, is DVKVTQSSRYLVKRTGEKVFLECVQDMDHENMFWYRQDPGLGLRLIYFSYDVKMKEKGDIPEGYSVSREKKERFSLILESASTNQTSMYLCASYRPEDLGELFFGEGSRLTVL.

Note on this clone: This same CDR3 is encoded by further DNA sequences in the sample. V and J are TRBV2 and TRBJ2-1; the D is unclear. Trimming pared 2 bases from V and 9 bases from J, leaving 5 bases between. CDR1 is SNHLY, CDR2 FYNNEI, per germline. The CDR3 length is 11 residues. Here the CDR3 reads CASSELGEQFF. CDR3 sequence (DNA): TGTGCCAGCAGTGAACTGGGTGAGCAGTTCTTC.

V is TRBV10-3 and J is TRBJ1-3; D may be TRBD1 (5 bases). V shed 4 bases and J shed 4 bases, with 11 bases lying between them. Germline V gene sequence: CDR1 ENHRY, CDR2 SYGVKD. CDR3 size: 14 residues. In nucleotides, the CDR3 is TGTGCCATCAGTGTGGGGGGGGACGGAAACACCATATATTTT. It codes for CAISVGGDGNTIYF.

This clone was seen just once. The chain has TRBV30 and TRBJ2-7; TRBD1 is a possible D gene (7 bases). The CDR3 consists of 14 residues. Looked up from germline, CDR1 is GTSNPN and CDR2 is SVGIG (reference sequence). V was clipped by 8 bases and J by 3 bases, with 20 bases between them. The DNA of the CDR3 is TGTGCCGGGGAGGAAGACAGGGAAATCTACGAGCAGTACTTC. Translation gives CAGEEDREIYEQYF.

CDR3 nucleotide sequence: TGTGCCAGCAGCTTAGGGACTAGCGGGAGGGCTTACGAGCAGTACTTC. This codes for CASSLGTSGRAYEQYF. The chain joins TRBV11-2 to TRBJ2-7, with 15 bases lining up with TRBD2. CDR3 length: 16 amino acids. In germline, CDR1 is SGHAT, CDR2 FQNNGV. J was trimmed by 4 bases and V by 1 base; bases with no gene match: 2.

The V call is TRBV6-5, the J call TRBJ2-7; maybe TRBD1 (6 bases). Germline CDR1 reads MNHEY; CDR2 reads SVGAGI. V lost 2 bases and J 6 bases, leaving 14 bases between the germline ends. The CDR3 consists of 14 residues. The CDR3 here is CASSYREGHTEQYF. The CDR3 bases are TGTGCCAGCAGTTACCGAGAGGGACATACCGAGCAGTACTTC.

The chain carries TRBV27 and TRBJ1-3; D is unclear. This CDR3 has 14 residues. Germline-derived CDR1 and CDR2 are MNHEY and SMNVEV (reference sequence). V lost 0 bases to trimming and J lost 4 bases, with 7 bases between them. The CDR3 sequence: CASSLSLRGNTIYF. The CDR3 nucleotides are TGTGCCAGCAGTTTATCGTTACGGGGAAACACCATATATTTT.

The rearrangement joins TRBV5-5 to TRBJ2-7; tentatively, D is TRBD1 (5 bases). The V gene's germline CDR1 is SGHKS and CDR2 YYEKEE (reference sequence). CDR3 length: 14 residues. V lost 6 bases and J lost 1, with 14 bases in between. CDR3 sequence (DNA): TGTGCCAGCACCTACAGGCAGTCATCCTACGAGCAGTACTTC. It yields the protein CASTYRQSSYEQYF.

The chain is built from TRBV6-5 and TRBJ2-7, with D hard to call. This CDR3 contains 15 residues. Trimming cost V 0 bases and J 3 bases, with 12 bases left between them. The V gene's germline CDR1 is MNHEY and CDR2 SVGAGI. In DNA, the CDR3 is TGTGCCAGCAGTTACTCGGAACAGCCCGACTACGAGCAGTACTTC. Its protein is CASSYSEQPDYEQYF.

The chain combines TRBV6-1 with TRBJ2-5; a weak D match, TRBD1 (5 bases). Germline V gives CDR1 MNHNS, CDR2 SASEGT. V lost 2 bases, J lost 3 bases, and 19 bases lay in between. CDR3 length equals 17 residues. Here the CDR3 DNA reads TGTGCCAGCAGTGAATGGACAACTAAAGAGACAGAAGAGACCCAGTACTTC. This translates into CASSEWTTKETEETQYF.